Each of the 25 T cell receptor beta chains below was sequenced from the same sample in a study of T cells in narcolepsy. Measured with immunoSEQ multiplex PCR; TCRdb has only the in-frame clones, and not every one. The table has about 35,000 clones, around 80% seen once. The sequenced sample was memory (CD45RA-) CD4+ T cells from blood. All receptors come from a human donor in good health.

The V and J genes are TRBV27 and TRBJ1-5, with TRBD1 as a possible D gene (6 bases). The CDR3 loop spans 15 amino acids. Trimming stripped 5 bases from V and 2 bases from J, with 13 bases between. Germline CDR1 and CDR2: MNHEY and SMNVEV (reference sequence). The CDR3 region has the DNA TGTGCCAGCAGTCTAGCAGGGGATCGCAATCAGCCCCAGCATTTT. It encodes CASSLAGDRNQPQHF.

The rearrangement links TRBV6-1 to TRBJ2-4; D remains ambiguous. Per the germline V gene, CDR1 is MNHNS and CDR2 is SASEGT. V lost 2 bases, J lost 2 bases, and 13 bases lay in between. CDR3 length equals 16 residues. Here the CDR3 DNA reads TGTGCCAGCAGTGAATTAGTAGCTTCTCCCAAAAACATTCAGTACTTC. Protein product: CASSELVASPKNIQYF.

J is TRBJ2-5 and V is TRBV5-6; the D call may be TRBD1 or TRBD2 (5 bases each). There are 18 residues in the CDR3. Trimming left V 3 bases short and J 4 bases short, with 25 bases between. The germline CDR1 and CDR2 sequences are SGHDT and YYEEEE. The CDR3, as DNA: TGTGCCAGCAGCTCCCCCGCGTCAGGGCGGGCGATCGGAGAGACCCAGTACTTC. Amino acids: CASSSPASGRAIGETQYF.

V usage is TRBV6-4 and J usage is TRBJ2-2; D not resolved. Germline-derived CDR1 and CDR2 are MRHNA and SNTAGT. Trimming stripped 2 bases from V and 3 bases from J, with 4 bases between. The length of the CDR3 is 13 residues. The CDR3 reads CASSDRDTGELFF. CDR3 in DNA: TGTGCCAGCAGTGACAGGGACACCGGGGAGCTGTTTTTT.

CDR3 sequence reads: CASSLAGPTTRYEQYF. The CDR3 DNA reads TGTGCCAGCAGCTTAGCCGGCCCAACCACTCGCTACGAGCAGTACTTC. The gene calls are TRBV7-2 and TRBJ2-7; unclear D gene. The germline V gene encodes CDR1 SGHTA and CDR2 FQGNSA. V shed 0 bases and J shed 3 bases, with 15 bases lying between them. The CDR3 has 16 amino acids.

The J gene is TRBJ1-1, the V gene TRBV6-5; D gene unclear. Germline values: CDR1 MNHEY, CDR2 SVGAGI. This CDR3 spans 15 amino acids. V shed 1 base and J shed 4 bases, with 13 bases lying between them. DNA for the CDR3: TGTGCCAGCAGTTACTTGCAGCCTTCGGTCACTGAAGCTTTCTTT. Encoded protein: CASSYLQPSVTEAFF.

The V call is TRBV7-9, the J call TRBJ2-3, with 7 nucleotides matching TRBD1. CDR3 length equals 16 residues. The V and J ends lost 5 bases and 1 base, in that order; junction bases with no gene match: 9. Germline lookup yields CDR1 SEHNR and CDR2 FQNEAQ (reference sequence). This CDR3 reads CASSNRQGAGTDTQYF. The CDR3, as DNA: TGTGCCAGCAGCAACCGACAGGGAGCTGGCACAGATACGCAGTATTTT.

This clone came up once. The CDR3 DNA sequence: TGCGCCAGCAGCCAAGTTCCCCCGGACGTTCCGGTCCTTCATTCACCCCTCCACTTT. Protein sequence: CASSQVPPDVPVLHSPLHF. The chain has TRBV4-1 and TRBJ1-6; D gene unclear. Looked up from germline, CDR1 is MGHRA and CDR2 is YSYEKL. The CDR3 covers 19 residues. V lost 1 base, J lost 8 bases, and 24 bases lay in between.

This clone was detected only a few times. This rearrangement joins TRBV4-3 to TRBJ1-1; 9 bases are shared with TRBD1. Unmatched junction bases numbered 11, after V lost 5 bases and J lost 1 base. The CDR3 consists of 17 residues. From germline, CDR1 is LGHNA and CDR2 YSLEER. The CDR3 region has the DNA TGCGCCAGCAGCTTAAATTTACCGGGACAGGGGAACACTGAAGCTTTCTTT. Residues: CASSLNLPGQGNTEAFF.

The chain employs TRBV6-4 and TRBJ2-1; TRBD1 matches at 9 bases. CDR3 size: 11 residues. J lost 15 bases, V lost 9 bases, and 9 bases had no gene match. CDR1 and CDR2 (germline): MRHNA, SNTAGT. CDR3 sequence (DNA): TGTGCCAGTGGACAGGGGCCATTTAGGTTCTTC. Translating it yields CASGQGPFRFF.

The chain uses TRBV18 and TRBJ1-2, with a weak D call TRBD1 (5 bases). V lost 2 bases, J lost 6 bases, and 7 bases lay in between. The germline gives CDR1 KGHSH, CDR2 LQKENI. The CDR3 is made up of 12 amino acids. CDR3: CASSPKGDGYTF. CDR3 DNA: TGTGCCAGCTCACCAAAAGGGGATGGCTACACCTTC.

The chain links TRBV28 to TRBJ2-2; TRBD2 agrees at 10 bases. V gave up 6 bases and J gave up 0 bases; unmatched junction bases: 7. Per the germline V gene, CDR1 is MDHEN and CDR2 is SYDVKM. The CDR3 length is 17 residues. The CDR3 loop reads CASSPFGLAANTGELFF. The CDR3, as DNA: TGTGCCAGCAGCCCCTTCGGACTAGCGGCGAACACCGGGGAGCTGTTTTTT.

V usage is TRBV10-3 and J usage is TRBJ2-1, with D perhaps matching TRBD1 (6 bases). This CDR3 region has 12 residues. With 7 bases removed from V and 8 bases from J, the gap between germline ends came to 12 bases. The germline gives CDR1 ENHRY, CDR2 SYGVKD. In DNA form, the CDR3 reads TGTGCCATCAACAGGGTTGGCGATGAGCAGTTCTTC. It translates to CAINRVGDEQFF.

The chain couples TRBV9 to TRBJ2-1; D uncertain. The germline V gene encodes CDR1 SGDLS and CDR2 YYNGEE. CDR3 size: 14 residues. The ends were cut back, 0 bases at V and 4 bases at J, with 8 bases in the middle. The CDR3 here is CASSVGNVYNEQFF. DNA for the CDR3: TGTGCCAGCAGCGTAGGGAATGTATACAATGAGCAGTTCTTC. Full variable domain (missing parts from reference TRBV9 and TRBJ2-1): DSGVTQTPKHLITATGQRVTLRCSPRSGDLSVYWYQQSLDQGLQFLIQYYNGEERAKGNILERFSAQQFPDLHSELNLSSLELGDSALYFCASSVGNVYNEQFFGPGTRLTVL.

This chain joins TRBV5-1 and TRBJ1-1, with D possibly matching TRBD1 (5 bases). CDR1 is SGHRS and CDR2 is YFSETQ in the germline V gene. The CDR3 sequence is 13 residues long. V was clipped by 5 bases and J by 1 base, with 9 bases between them. The CDR3 nucleotides are TGCGCCAGCAGGGAAACAGGGAACACTGAAGCTTTCTTT. As protein: CASRETGNTEAFF.

The chain combines TRBV28 with TRBJ2-7; tentative D call: TRBD1 (5 bases). The V gene's germline CDR1 is MDHEN and CDR2 SYDVKM. With 2 bases removed from V and 0 bases from J, the gap between germline ends came to 5 bases. The CDR3 spans 13 residues. The CDR3 here is CASSLRGSYEQYF. The CDR3 coding sequence is TGTGCCAGCAGTTTAAGGGGCTCCTACGAGCAGTACTTC.

The chain has TRBV18 and TRBJ2-5; 9 nucleotides agree with TRBD2. The trim removed 0 bases at V and 1 base at J, leaving 9 bases unmatched. Germline assignment: CDR1 KGHSH and CDR2 LQKENI. The CDR3 is made up of 18 amino acids. This chain's CDR3 is CASSPPRVPAGGQETQYF. The CDR3 nucleotides read TGTGCCAGCTCACCACCGAGAGTCCCAGCGGGAGGCCAAGAGACCCAGTACTTC.

This clone turned up a few times. This chain uses TRBV9 with TRBJ1-4; 9 bases fit TRBD1. With 4 bases clipped from V and 9 bases from J, the junction kept 7 bases outside the gene matches. CDR1 and CDR2 (germline): SGDLS, YYNGEE. The CDR3 runs to 14 residues. In DNA form, the CDR3 reads TGTGCCAGCAGCCCCCGGACAGGGGTACAAAAACTGTTTTTT. It encodes CASSPRTGVQKLFF.

V gene TRBV7-2 combines with J gene TRBJ1-2, with a possible D match to TRBD1 (5 bases). Trimming took off 5 bases at V and 2 bases at J, with 9 bases between the two ends. The CDR3 consists of 13 residues. CDR1 is SGHTA and CDR2 is FQGNSA in the germline V gene. CDR3 in DNA: TGTGCCAGCAGCCGGGACCGCAACTATGGCTACACCTTC. It is translated as CASSRDRNYGYTF.

This chain joins TRBV30 and TRBJ2-5; weak D call: TRBD2 (7 bases). V was shortened by 3 bases and J by 7 bases, with 18 bases between the two germline ends. The V gene's germline CDR1 is GTSNPN and CDR2 SVGIG (reference sequence). This CDR3 has 14 amino acids. CDR3 amino acids: CAWSPDRGRGTQYF. CDR3 sequence (DNA): TGTGCCTGGAGCCCAGATAGGGGGAGGGGGACCCAGTACTTC. Using reference TRBV30 and TRBJ2-5 for the parts outside the CDR3, the full variable domain is SQTIHQWPATLVQPVGSPLSLECTVEGTSNPNLYWYRQAAGRGLQLLFYSVGIGQISSEVPQNLSASRPQDRQFILSSKKLLLSDSGFYLCAWSPDRGRGTQYFGPGTRLLVL.

This chain joins TRBV19 and TRBJ1-6, with 7 bases aligning to TRBD1. CDR3 length: 15 amino acids. V lost 4 bases and J lost 0; bases outside the gene matches: 0. Germline V gene lookup returns CDR1 LNHDA and CDR2 SQIVND (reference sequence). The CDR3 DNA reads as TGTGCCAGTAGTAGGACAGGCTCCTATAATTCACCCCTCCACTTT. It specifies CASSRTGSYNSPLHF.

This sequence joins TRBV7-9 and TRBJ1-2, with TRBD1 identical over 9 bases. This CDR3 contains 15 residues. Per the germline V gene, CDR1 is SEHNR and CDR2 is FQNEAQ (reference sequence). V shed 5 bases, J shed 3 bases, and the junction held 7 bases outside the gene matches. The CDR3 loop is CASSPDRGDDYGYTF. The CDR3 coding sequence is TGTGCCAGCAGCCCCGACAGGGGGGATGACTATGGCTACACCTTC.

This chain joins TRBV6-5 and TRBJ2-2; D not resolved. The length of the CDR3 is 14 residues. Trimming removed 6 bases from V and 3 bases from J, with 11 bases in between. CDR1 MNHEY and CDR2 SVGAGI come from the germline V gene. In DNA, the CDR3 is TGTGCCAGCAGACCCCCTCTCGACACCGGGGAGCTGTTTTTT. Its translation is CASRPPLDTGELFF.

This chain links TRBV5-5 with TRBJ1-6; 7 nucleotides line up with TRBD1. J lost 10 bases, V lost 4 bases, and 8 bases had no gene match. Per the germline V gene, CDR1 is SGHKS and CDR2 is YYEKEE (reference sequence). CDR3 size: 14 residues. The CDR3 DNA is TGTGCCAGCAGCCAAACAGGGGTCGGATCACCCCTCCACTTT. Translated: CASSQTGVGSPLHF. Full variable domain (rest looked up from reference TRBV5-5 and TRBJ1-6): DAGVTQSPTHLIKTRGQQVTLRCSPISGHKSVSWYQQVLGQGPQFIFQYYEKEERGRGNFPDRFSARQFPNYSSELNVNALLLGDSALYLCASSQTGVGSPLHFGNGTRLTVT.

The chain employs TRBV5-1 and TRBJ2-7, with a weak D call TRBD1 (5 bases). The CDR3 spans 15 residues. Trimming removed 2 bases from V and 0 bases from J, with 12 bases in between. Germline loops: CDR1 SGHRS, CDR2 YFSETQ. CDR3 protein: CASSLGHEFSYEQYF. The CDR3, as DNA: TGCGCCAGCAGCTTAGGACATGAGTTCTCCTACGAGCAGTACTTC.